A single sample gave rise to the 18 T cell receptor beta chains below, sequenced in a study of T cells in Graves' hyperthyroidism and ophthalmopathy. RNA transcripts were the template for amplifying TCR beta CDR3 regions. Using the HTBI primer set, a first-round RT-PCR was run on the TCR CDR3. In TCRdb, the multiplex PCR reads were re-called with MiXCR into one record per CDR3 protein. The data show hundreds of thousands of distinct CDR3 sequences, with less than 25% seen just once and approximately 30% held by the top ten. The specimen was blood. These receptors came from a man in his thirties or forties with Graves' ophthalmopathy.

The rearrangement uses TRBV19 and TRBJ2-1, with D unclear. Germline CDR1 and CDR2: LNHDA and SQIVND (reference sequence). The V and J ends lost 7 bases and 0 bases respectively, with 13 bases between them. The CDR3 covers 15 residues. The CDR3 sequence is CASKGKQPSYNEQFF. As DNA, the CDR3 is TGTGCCAGTAAGGGTAAACAACCCTCCTACAATGAGCAGTTCTTC.

This clonotype has a handful of counts. The V gene is TRBV27, the J gene TRBJ2-7; 9 bases fit TRBD1. Per the germline V gene, CDR1 is MNHEY and CDR2 is SMNVEV (reference sequence). V shed 4 bases, J shed 3 bases, and the junction held 7 bases outside the gene matches. CDR3 size: 15 residues. DNA for the CDR3: TGTGCCAGCAGTTCGGGACAGGGTATACGCTACGAGCAGTACTTC. This translates into CASSSGQGIRYEQYF.

This clonotype was counted only a few times. The chain couples TRBV7-8 to TRBJ2-2; D uncertain. The V end was cut by 1 base, the J end by 9 bases, with 6 bases between. The CDR3 extends over 12 amino acids. Germline values: CDR1 SGHVS, CDR2 FQNEAQ. CDR3 nucleotide sequence: TGTGCCAGCAGCTTAGGACGGCGGGAGCTGTTTTTT. Its protein is CASSLGRRELFF. The whole variable domain, filled in from reference TRBV7-8 and TRBJ2-2, reads GAGVSQSPRYKVAKRGQDVALRCDPISGHVSLFWYQQALGQGPEFLTYFQNEAQLDKSGLPSDRFFAERPEGSVSTLKIQRTQQEDSAVYLCASSLGRRELFFGEGSRLTVL.

Ten or more counts support this clonotype. This CDR3 is CASSYSRGAKQGAYNEQFF. The CDR3, as DNA: TGTGCCAGCAGTTACTCGAGGGGGGCAAAACAGGGGGCCTACAATGAGCAGTTCTTC. The chain links TRBV6-5 to TRBJ2-1, with TRBD1 identical over 8 bases. There are 19 residues in the CDR3. Losses at the gene ends were 0 bases for V and 2 bases for J; bases not matched to a gene: 12. Germline CDR1 and CDR2: MNHEY and SVGAGI.

Only a few counts were recorded for this clonotype. The CDR3, as DNA: TGCGCCAGCAGCTTGGAGGGACAGTTCAACGTCCTGACTTTC. This encodes CASSLEGQFNVLTF. This chain links TRBV5-1 with TRBJ2-6; 7 nucleotides align to TRBD1. The V gene end was trimmed by 0 bases and the J gene end by 9 bases; junction bases not matched to a gene: 3. Germline V CDR1 and CDR2: SGHRS, YFSETQ. The CDR3 is made up of 14 amino acids.

Comments on this clonotype: It is likely a read error, because the conserved phenylalanine at the end of the CDR3 is missing. The rearrangement links TRBV28 to TRBJ2-7; D call uncertain. Germline CDR1 MDHEN, CDR2 SYDVKM. The CDR3 covers 15 residues. Trimming stripped 4 bases from V and 3 bases from J, with 16 bases between. CDR3 DNA sequence: TGTGCCAGCAGTTCGGGTGCAGAAAAGGGCTACGAGCAGTACCTC. This sequence encodes CASSSGAEKGYEQYL.

This chain uses TRBV28 with TRBJ2-4; 11 nucleotides line up with TRBD2. The CDR3 extends over 19 amino acids. The ends lost 3 bases at V and 3 bases at J; junction bases unmatched: 13. Per the germline V gene, CDR1 is MDHEN and CDR2 is SYDVKM. CDR3 sequence (DNA): TGTGCCAGCAGTTTTTGGCTAGCGGGAGGCCAAGGGGGCAAAAACATTCAGTACTTC. Its protein product is CASSFWLAGGQGGKNIQYF.

The genes are TRBV10-3 and TRBJ1-2; D perhaps matches TRBD1 (5 bases). The CDR3 contains 14 residues. Deletions cut 6 bases from V and 3 bases from J, with 14 bases between. Germline loops: CDR1 ENHRY, CDR2 SYGVKD. The CDR3 sequence is CAIRDTQPHYGYTF. In DNA form, the CDR3 reads TGTGCCATCAGGGACACCCAGCCCCACTATGGCTACACCTTC.

This clonotype was counted many times. J is TRBJ1-1 and V is TRBV7-9, with 7 bases identical to TRBD1. Germline CDR1 reads SEHNR; CDR2 reads FQNEAQ (reference sequence). There are 14 residues in the CDR3. J lost 3 bases, V lost 2 bases, and 3 bases had no gene match. The chain's CDR3 is CASSLTGVDTEAFF. In DNA, the CDR3 is TGTGCCAGCAGCTTAACAGGGGTGGACACTGAAGCTTTCTTT.

This clonotype was counted between two and nine times. DNA of the CDR3: TGTGCCAGCACGAAGAGGGGGACCGGGGAGCTGTTTTTT. Protein product: CASTKRGTGELFF. The V call is TRBV2, the J call TRBJ2-2; D is possibly TRBD1 (6 bases). The length of the CDR3 is 13 residues. Germline V CDR1 and CDR2: SNHLY, FYNNEI. Trimming cost V 7 bases and J 5 bases, with 11 bases left between them. Filled out from reference TRBV2 and TRBJ2-2, the complete variable domain reads EPEVTQTPSHQVTQMGQEVILRCVPISNHLYFYWYRQILGQKVEFLVSFYNNEISEKSEIFDDQFSVERPDGSNFTLKIRSTKLEDSAMYFCASTKRGTGELFFGEGSRLTVL.

J is TRBJ1-2 and V is TRBV28; possibly TRBD1 for D (5 bases). There are 14 residues in the CDR3. V was clipped by 5 bases and J by 4 bases, with 14 bases between them. Germline assignment: CDR1 MDHEN and CDR2 SYDVKM. The CDR3 region is CASSATRDGYGYTF. The CDR3 region has the DNA TGTGCCAGCAGTGCAACAAGGGACGGCTATGGCTACACCTTC.

This clonotype turned up a few times. The DNA of the CDR3 is TGTGCCAGCAGCCAGGGGCGGGCACTATCCCTCACAGATACGCAGTATTTT. This encodes CASSQGRALSLTDTQYF. The chain joins TRBV14 to TRBJ2-3; D may be TRBD1 or TRBD2 (5 bases each). V gave up 3 bases and J gave up 2 bases, with 18 bases separating them. The CDR3 runs to 17 residues. CDR1 and CDR2 (germline): SGHDN, FVKESK.

In this sample, this clonotype turned up many times. The rearrangement joins TRBV18 to TRBJ1-1; D perhaps matches TRBD1 (5 bases). The V gene's germline CDR1 is KGHSH and CDR2 LQKENI. This CDR3 contains 14 residues. Trimming left V 3 bases short and J 2 bases short, with 10 bases between. The DNA for the CDR3 is TGTGCCAGCTCACCTTACGGGGGAAACACTGAAGCTTTCTTT. Its translation: CASSPYGGNTEAFF.

This chain links TRBV6-2 or TRBV6-3 with TRBJ2-1, with D perhaps TRBD2 (5 bases). The CDR3 is made up of 16 amino acids. The germline V gene encodes CDR1 MNHEY and CDR2 SVGEGT. V lost 5 bases and J lost 8, with 22 bases in between. The CDR3 sequence is CASSPLGLDFPHEQFF. The CDR3 DNA sequence: TGTGCCAGCAGTCCCCTTGGACTCGACTTCCCCCATGAGCAGTTCTTC.

The rearrangement uses TRBV20-1 and TRBJ2-1; 8 nucleotides align to TRBD2. Germline lookup yields CDR1 DFQATT and CDR2 SNEGSKA (reference sequence). This CDR3 is built from 13 residues. Germline trimming cut 4 bases from V and 6 bases from J; bases unmatched to any gene: 5. DNA of the CDR3: TGCAGTGCTAAAATAGCGGGAATCAATGAGCAGTTCTTC. Translation gives CSAKIAGINEQFF.

This clonotype showed up many times. This chain connects TRBV11-3 to TRBJ2-1; 7 bases are a match to TRBD2. Trimming at V came to 0 bases and at J to 8 bases, leaving 16 bases not matched to a gene. The CDR3 spans 18 residues. The germline gives CDR1 SGHNT, CDR2 YENEEA. The CDR3 sequence: CASSLERGAGESADEQFF. CDR3 bases: TGTGCCAGCAGCTTAGAAAGGGGCGCGGGAGAGAGTGCGGATGAGCAGTTCTTC.

Remarks on this clonotype: Sequence at one end of the junction differs from germline and may be a read error. This chain joins TRBV7-2 and TRBJ2-5; 11 bases align to TRBD2. The CDR3 has 19 residues. Germline CDR1 and CDR2: SGHTA and FQGNSA. The CDR3 is CASSLAVGLAGGTQDTQYF. CDR3 DNA: TGTGCCAGCAGCTTAGCGGTCGGGCTAGCGGGAGGAACCCAAGATACCCAGTACTTC. The complete variable domain, with remaining parts taken from reference TRBV7-2 and TRBJ2-5, reads GAGVSQSPSNKVTEKGKDVELRCDPISGHTALYWYRQSLGQGLEFLIYFQGNSAPDKSGLPSDRFSAERTGGSVSTLTIQRTQQEDSAVYLCASSLAVGLAGGTQDTQYFGPGTRLLVL.

The table lists this clonotype with many counts. The CDR3 region is CASSAGDRGYEQYF. Here the CDR3 DNA reads TGTGCCAGCAGCGCCGGGGACAGGGGCTACGAGCAGTACTTC. The V and J genes are TRBV2 and TRBJ2-7; 10 bases are a match to TRBD1. CDR3 size: 14 residues. Germline V gene lookup returns CDR1 SNHLY and CDR2 FYNNEI. V dropped 6 bases and J dropped 3; count of bases not matched to a gene: 5.